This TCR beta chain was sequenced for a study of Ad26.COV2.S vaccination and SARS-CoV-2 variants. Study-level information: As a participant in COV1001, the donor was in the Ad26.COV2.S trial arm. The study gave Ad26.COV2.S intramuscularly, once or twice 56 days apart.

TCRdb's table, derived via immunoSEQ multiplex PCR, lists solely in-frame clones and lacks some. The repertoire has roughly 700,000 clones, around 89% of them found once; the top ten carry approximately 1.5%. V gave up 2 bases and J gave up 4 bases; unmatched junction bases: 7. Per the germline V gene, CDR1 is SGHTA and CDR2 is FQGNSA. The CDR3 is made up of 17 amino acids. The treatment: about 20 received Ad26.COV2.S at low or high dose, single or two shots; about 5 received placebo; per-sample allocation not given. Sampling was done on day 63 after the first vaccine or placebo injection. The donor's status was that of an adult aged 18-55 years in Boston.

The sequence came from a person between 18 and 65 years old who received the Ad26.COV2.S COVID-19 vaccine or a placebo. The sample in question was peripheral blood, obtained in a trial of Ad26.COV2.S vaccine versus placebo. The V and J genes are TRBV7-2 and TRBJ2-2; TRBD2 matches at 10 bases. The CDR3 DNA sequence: TGTGCCAGCAGCTTATCCCTAGCGGGGGCCCTCACCGGGGAGCTGTTTTTT. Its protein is CASSLSLAGALTGELFF. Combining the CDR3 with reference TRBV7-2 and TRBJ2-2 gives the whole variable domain GAGVSQSPSNKVTEKGKDVELRCDPISGHTALYWYRQSLGQGLEFLIYFQGNSAPDKSGLPSDRFSAERTGGSVSTLTIQRTQQEDSAVYLCASSLSLAGALTGELFFGEGSRLTVL.